Following are 22 T cell receptor beta chains from one sample sequenced in a study of Graves' ophthalmopathy and Graves' hyperthyroidism. TCR beta CDR3 regions were amplified from RNA transcripts. The library came from an HTBI-primed first-round RT-PCR and a second-round multiplex PCR. TCRdb re-called the multiplex PCR reads through MiXCR, storing one row per CDR3 protein. The sample carries about 550,000 distinct CDR3 sequences, approximately 37% recorded once. The material sequenced was peripheral blood or thyroid tissue (not recorded which). The source is an adult man with Graves' hyperthyroidism.

This clonotype occurred many times. The rearrangement joins TRBV2 to TRBJ2-7; D may be TRBD1 or TRBD2 (5 bases each). CDR3 size: 14 residues. Per germline, CDR1 SNHLY and CDR2 FYNNEI. V dropped 4 bases and J dropped 0 bases, with 10 bases sitting between them. This CDR3 is CASSVPGPSYEQYF. DNA for the CDR3: TGTGCCAGCAGTGTCCCGGGACCCTCCTACGAGCAGTACTTC.

Only one count was recorded for this clonotype. A read error may produce the germline difference seen at one junction end. The V gene is TRBV2, the J gene TRBJ1-6; D not certain. There are 15 residues in the CDR3. Germline CDR1 SNHLY, CDR2 FYNNEI. CDR3 sequence (DNA): TGTGCCAGCAGTGATCTTAGGTCCTCTAATTCACCCCTCCACTTT. It encodes CASSDLRSSNSPLHF.

This clonotype has at least ten counts. This chain connects TRBV7-9 to TRBJ1-5; D perhaps matches TRBD1 (6 bases). Germline assignment: CDR1 SEHNR and CDR2 FQNEAQ (reference sequence). V gave up 3 bases and J gave up 5 bases, with 8 bases separating them. The CDR3 consists of 13 residues. The CDR3 protein is CASSFGQHQPQHF. CDR3 coding DNA: TGTGCCAGCAGCTTTGGACAGCATCAGCCCCAGCATTTT.

V is TRBV2 and J is TRBJ1-2; 10 nucleotides line up with TRBD1. Per germline, CDR1 SNHLY and CDR2 FYNNEI. V was pared by 7 bases and J by 5 bases, with 10 bases of the junction left unmatched. The CDR3 loop spans 15 amino acids. This CDR3 reads CASTERQGATYGYTF. The CDR3 DNA follows: TGTGCCAGCACTGAGCGACAGGGGGCCACATATGGCTACACCTTC.

This clonotype was detected a few times. The chain links TRBV6-2 or TRBV6-3 to TRBJ2-3, with a possible D match to TRBD1 (5 bases). Germline V lookup: CDR1 MNHEY, CDR2 SVGEGT. The CDR3 loop spans 17 amino acids. V was clipped by 0 bases and J by 2 bases, with 15 bases between them. CDR3 residues: CASSYSSYRSNTDTQYF. CDR3 in DNA: TGTGCCAGCAGTTACTCGAGCTACAGGTCGAACACAGATACGCAGTATTTT.

The table lists this clonotype with many counts. The rearrangement links TRBV29-1 to TRBJ1-1; the D is unclear. CDR3 length equals 17 residues. V was clipped by 0 bases and J by 4 bases, with 21 bases between them. Germline CDR1 and CDR2: SQVTM and ANQGSEA. CDR3 in DNA: TGCAGCGTTGAAGATGTCCCCTCATGGGAGAGGAGCACTGAAGCTTTCTTT. It codes for CSVEDVPSWERSTEAFF.

V and J are TRBV11-2 and TRBJ2-3; D may be TRBD1 or TRBD2 (5 bases each). V was trimmed by 6 bases and J by 0 bases, leaving 13 bases between them. Germline V CDR1 and CDR2: SGHAT, FQNNGV. The CDR3 length is 15 residues. In DNA form, the CDR3 reads TGTGCCAGCAGGGTTCCGGGACGGAGCACAGATACGCAGTATTTT. Its translation is CASRVPGRSTDTQYF.

At least ten counts were recorded for this clonotype. This rearrangement joins TRBV5-8 to TRBJ2-5; D unclear. The CDR3 totals 14 residues. Germline loops: CDR1 SGHTS, CDR2 YDEGEE. V was pared by 4 bases and J by 2 bases, with 12 bases between. The CDR3 sequence is CASSPSMDQETQYF. CDR3 in DNA: TGTGCCAGCAGCCCATCAATGGATCAAGAGACCCAGTACTTC.

This chain joins TRBV6-1 and TRBJ2-7; 10 bases map to TRBD2. Germline V gene sequence: CDR1 MNHNS, CDR2 SASEGT. The CDR3 covers 15 residues. V shed 6 bases and J 5 bases; nucleotides not matched to a gene: 10. DNA for the CDR3: TGTGCCAGCAGAGATACTAGCGGGACTCGACACGAGCAGTACTTC. Encoded protein: CASRDTSGTRHEQYF.

The V and J genes are TRBV5-4 and TRBJ2-7, with TRBD1 identical over 7 bases. The germline V gene has CDR1 SGHNT and CDR2 YYREEE (reference sequence). The CDR3 totals 14 residues. V lost 5 bases, J lost 2 bases, and 7 bases stayed unmatched. CDR3 DNA: TGTGCCAGCAGGGGGCAGGGACAGCCCTACGAGCAGTACTTC. Translated, it gives CASRGQGQPYEQYF.

In regard to this clonotype: Relative to the germline gene, one junction end is altered; a read error may explain this. This chain connects TRBV10-3 to TRBJ1-2; TRBD1 agrees at 7 bases. The CDR3 contains 14 residues. The V gene's germline CDR1 is ENHRY and CDR2 SYGVKD. CDR3 nucleotides: TGTGCCAGCAGTTACGGACAGGACAACTATGGCTACACCTTC. Its translation is CASSYGQDNYGYTF.

Many counts were recorded for this clonotype. The chain joins TRBV20-1 to TRBJ1-1; a weak D match, TRBD1 (5 bases). CDR1 is DFQATT, CDR2 SNEGSKA, per germline (reference sequence). This CDR3 has 13 residues. V lost 6 bases to trimming and J lost 3 bases, with 14 bases between them. This CDR3 reads CSAGTGRDTEAFF. The DNA of the CDR3 is TGCAGTGCCGGGACTGGCAGGGACACTGAAGCTTTCTTT.

The table lists this clonotype with many counts. The chain links TRBV6-5 to TRBJ2-7; D might be TRBD1 (7 bases). The CDR3 spans 13 residues. The germline V and J ends were trimmed by 5 bases and 3 bases, with 11 bases remaining between them. Germline-derived CDR1 and CDR2 are MNHEY and SVGAGI. DNA of the CDR3: TGTGCCAGCAGTCGGCGGGACAGCTACGAGCAGTACTTC. This gives the protein CASSRRDSYEQYF.

This clonotype showed up many times. The genes are TRBV19 and TRBJ1-4, with 8 bases lining up with TRBD1. V lost 7 bases to trimming and J lost 6 bases; unmatched junction nucleotides: 7. The length of the CDR3 is 14 residues. The germline gives CDR1 LNHDA, CDR2 SQIVND (reference sequence). In DNA, the CDR3 is TGTGCCAGTACCGACAGGGGTTGGGATGAAAAACTGTTTTTT. This translates into CASTDRGWDEKLFF. The whole variable domain, filled in from reference TRBV19 and TRBJ1-4, reads DGGITQSPKYLFRKEGQNVTLSCEQNLNHDAMYWYRQDPGQGLRLIYYSQIVNDFQKGDIAEGYSVSREKKESFPLTVTSAQKNPTAFYLCASTDRGWDEKLFFGSGTQLSVL.

To note about this clonotype: The junction shows a germline mismatch at one end, possibly a read error. The V gene is TRBV5-1, the J gene TRBJ1-1, with D tentatively TRBD1 (5 bases). The CDR3 is made up of 14 amino acids. Germline V CDR1 and CDR2: SGHRS, YFSETQ. The CDR3 coding sequence is TGCGCCAGCAGCTTGAGTACAGGAAACACTGAAGCTTTATTT. It yields the protein CASSLSTGNTEALF.

The rearrangement uses TRBV11-2 and TRBJ2-7; TRBD2 agrees at 11 bases. Per germline, CDR1 SGHAT and CDR2 FQNNGV. This CDR3 region has 16 residues. The V and J ends lost 5 bases and 4 bases, in that order; junction bases with no gene match: 10. CDR3 bases: TGTGCCAGCAGCGGTCCTACTAGCGGGAGATGGTACGAGCAGTACTTC. The encoded protein is CASSGPTSGRWYEQYF. The whole variable domain, filled in from reference TRBV11-2 and TRBJ2-7, reads EAGVAQSPRYKIIEKRQSVAFWCNPISGHATLYWYQQILGQGPKLLIQFQNNGVVDDSQLPKDRFSAERLKGVDSTLKIQPAKLEDSAVYLCASSGPTSGRWYEQYFGPGTRLTVT.

CDR3: CASSSYPSNTEAFF. In DNA, the CDR3 is TGCGCCAGCAGCTCGTACCCCTCGAACACTGAAGCTTTCTTT. V usage is TRBV5-1 and J usage is TRBJ1-1; no reliable D call. Germline V gives CDR1 SGHRS, CDR2 YFSETQ. The CDR3 spans 14 residues. V lost 3 bases and J 1 base, leaving 10 bases between the germline ends.

On this clonotype itself: A junction end diverges from the germline sequence, so it may reflect a read error. The chain couples TRBV11-2 to TRBJ2-7, with 10 bases fitting TRBD2. Per germline, CDR1 SGHAT and CDR2 FQNNGV. The CDR3 is made up of 14 amino acids. The CDR3 sequence: CASSRTSGAGERYF. The CDR3 nucleotides read TGTGCCAGCAGCCGGACTAGCGGTGCGGGAGAGCGGTACTTC.

This clonotype was recorded at least ten times. The CDR3 coding sequence is TGTGCCAGCAGCGCCACTATGGACACTGAAGCTTTCTTT. The encoded protein is CASSATMDTEAFF. V is TRBV13 and J is TRBJ1-1, with D hard to call. Trimming removed 5 bases from V and 3 bases from J, with 10 bases in between. The germline V gene encodes CDR1 PRHDT and CDR2 FYEKMQ (reference sequence). This CDR3 is built from 13 residues.

Only a few counts were recorded for this clonotype. The genes are TRBV7-9 and TRBJ2-5; TRBD1 matches 9 bases. The J call is in doubt because the DNA end fits TRBJ2-1 better. Per germline, CDR1 SEHNR and CDR2 FQNEAQ (reference sequence). This CDR3 comprises 14 residues. The CDR3 loop is CASSSGTGRGEQFF. The CDR3 bases are TGTGCCAGCAGCTCCGGGACAGGGAGAGGTGAGCAGTTCTTC.

There are many counts of this clonotype. V gene TRBV7-9 combines with J gene TRBJ2-7, with 7 nucleotides matching TRBD2. Germline lookup yields CDR1 SEHNR and CDR2 FQNEAQ (reference sequence). CDR3 length: 16 residues. After removal of 5 bases from V and 0 bases from J, the junction contained 10 bases not matched to a gene. Written as DNA, the CDR3 is TGTGCCAGCAGCAAATCCGGGACTACGCTCTCCTACGAGCAGTACTTC. Translated: CASSKSGTTLSYEQYF. Looking up the rest from reference TRBV7-9 and TRBJ2-7 gives the full variable domain: DTGVSQNPRHKITKRGQNVTFRCDPISEHNRLYWYRQTLGQGPEFLTYFQNEAQLEKSRLLSDRFSAERPKGSFSTLEIQRTEQGDSAMYLCASSKSGTTLSYEQYFGPGTRLTVT.

The rearrangement joins TRBV7-9 to TRBJ1-1; possibly TRBD1 for D (6 bases). The germline V and J ends were trimmed by 3 bases and 7 bases, with 9 bases remaining between them. The CDR3 length is 12 residues. The V gene's germline CDR1 is SEHNR and CDR2 FQNEAQ (reference sequence). CDR3 sequence reads: CASSFGQFEAFF. The CDR3 coding sequence is TGTGCCAGCAGCTTCGGACAGTTTGAAGCTTTCTTT.